The 4 T cell receptor beta chains below were found in one sample sequenced in a study of CD8+ T cells in alopecia areata. It was cDNA, reverse transcribed from extracted RNA, that served as the sequencing template. Here immunoSEQ multiplex PCR was the method, and the copy in TCRdb shows in-frame clones only, minus some. Among about 180,000 clones listed, 63% were seen once. The sample consisted of CD4+ T cells sorted from blood, taken at week 0. All receptors derive from a human donor with alopecia areata.

The V gene is TRBV7-9, the J gene TRBJ1-2, with D hard to call. The CDR3 is 12 residues long. The germline V and J ends were trimmed by 0 bases and 2 bases, with 1 base remaining between them. The germline gives CDR1 SEHNR, CDR2 FQNEAQ (reference sequence). The CDR3 reads CASSLANYGYTF. DNA for the CDR3: TGTGCCAGCAGCTTAGCAAACTATGGCTACACCTTC.

This chain joins TRBV29-1 and TRBJ2-2, with D maybe TRBD2 (6 bases). The V gene lost 6 bases and the J gene lost 5 bases, with 19 bases spanning the gap. CDR1 is SQVTM, CDR2 ANQGSEA, per germline. The CDR3 runs to 15 residues. The CDR3 here is CSVSRGGRGTGELFF. In nucleotides, the CDR3 is TGCAGCGTATCTAGGGGAGGTCGTGGAACCGGGGAGCTGTTTTTT.

This chain joins TRBV15 and TRBJ1-4; a possible D gene is TRBD1 (6 bases). The V and J ends lost 2 bases and 2 bases respectively, with 12 bases between them. There are 16 residues in the CDR3. The germline CDR1 and CDR2 sequences are LNHNV and YYDKDF (reference sequence). CDR3 residues: CATSRPKQGTNEKLFF. CDR3 nucleotides: TGTGCCACCAGCAGACCGAAGCAGGGGACTAATGAAAAACTGTTTTTT.

The V call is TRBV6-5, the J call TRBJ2-3, with D possibly matching TRBD1 (5 bases). This CDR3 has 15 amino acids. The germline CDR1 and CDR2 sequences are MNHEY and SVGAGI. V dropped 2 bases and J dropped 8 bases, with 17 bases sitting between them. As DNA, the CDR3 is TGTGCCAGCAGTTACACCACAGGAGTTGAAGTTACGCAGTATTTT. It codes for CASSYTTGVEVTQYF.